The clone carrying this T cell receptor (beta chain) has just one count. The target antigen is unknown. This sample is drawn from a study of OX40 agonist ivuxolimab in advanced cancers. Study-wide background: The patients received agonistic anti-OX40 (CD134) antibody ivuxolimab. People who had prior anti-PD-1, anti-PD-L1 or anti-CTLA-4 therapy could take part, and around 43% had some. General study points: Low normalized T-cell clonal expansion also characterized some of the nonresponders.

Here immunoSEQ multiplex PCR was the method, and the copy in TCRdb shows in-frame clones only, minus some. The data show tens of thousands of clones, roughly nine tenths seen once. The CDR3 is 13 residues long. CDR1 and CDR2 (germline): SGHNT, YYREEE (reference sequence). V lost 0 bases and J lost 6, with 8 bases in between. This sequence joins TRBV5-4 and TRBJ2-3; a possible D gene is TRBD2 (6 bases). This specimen was CD4+ or CD8+ T cells sorted from blood, taken in a trial of the OX40 agonist ivuxolimab. This clonotype originated in an adult with an advanced solid tumor such as melanoma, head and neck, liver or kidney cancer. CDR3 sequence: CASSLVGGDTQYF. The DNA of the CDR3 is TGTGCCAGCAGCTTGGTTGGGGGGGATACGCAGTATTTT.